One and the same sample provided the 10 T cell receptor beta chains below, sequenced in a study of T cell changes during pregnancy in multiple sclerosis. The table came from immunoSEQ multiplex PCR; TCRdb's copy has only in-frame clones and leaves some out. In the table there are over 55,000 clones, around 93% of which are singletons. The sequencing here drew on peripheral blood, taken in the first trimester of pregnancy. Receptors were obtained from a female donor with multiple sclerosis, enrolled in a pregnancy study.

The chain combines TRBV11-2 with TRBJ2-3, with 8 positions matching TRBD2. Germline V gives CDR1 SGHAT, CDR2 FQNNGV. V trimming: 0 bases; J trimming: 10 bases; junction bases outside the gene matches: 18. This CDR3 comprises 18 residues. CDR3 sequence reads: CASSLDHVSGIVALAQYF. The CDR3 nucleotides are TGTGCCAGCAGCTTAGATCACGTTAGCGGGATAGTGGCCTTAGCGCAGTATTTT.

The CDR3 DNA sequence: TGTGCCAGCAGCCCGGACCCGGGGAGTGAAAAACTGTTTTTT. Translating gives CASSPDPGSEKLFF. The genes are TRBV7-2 and TRBJ1-4, with no clear D. Germline CDR1 SGHTA, CDR2 FQGNSA. This CDR3 is 14 amino acids long. Between the trimmed V and J ends, which lost 5 bases and 7 bases, there was a span of 14 bases.

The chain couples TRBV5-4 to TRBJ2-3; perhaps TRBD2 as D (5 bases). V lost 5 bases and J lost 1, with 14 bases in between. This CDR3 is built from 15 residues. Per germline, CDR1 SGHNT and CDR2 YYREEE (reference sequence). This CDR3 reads CASRRSGIRTDTQYF. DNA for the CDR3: TGTGCCAGCAGACGGTCGGGGATTCGCACAGATACGCAGTATTTT.

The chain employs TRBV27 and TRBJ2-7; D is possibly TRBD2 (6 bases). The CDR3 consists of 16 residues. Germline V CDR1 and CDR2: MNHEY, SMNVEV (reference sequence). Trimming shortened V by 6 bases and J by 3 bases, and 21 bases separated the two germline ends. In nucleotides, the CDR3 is TGTGCCAGCAGACCTTCCCCGGGAGCGAGGGACTACGAGCAGTACTTC. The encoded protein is CASRPSPGARDYEQYF.

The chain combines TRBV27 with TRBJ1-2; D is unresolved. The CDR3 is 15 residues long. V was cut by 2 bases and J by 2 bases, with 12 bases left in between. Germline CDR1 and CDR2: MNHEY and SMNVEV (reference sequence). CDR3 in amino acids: CASSLDGRENYGYTF. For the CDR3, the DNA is TGTGCCAGCAGTTTAGACGGAAGGGAGAACTATGGCTACACCTTC.

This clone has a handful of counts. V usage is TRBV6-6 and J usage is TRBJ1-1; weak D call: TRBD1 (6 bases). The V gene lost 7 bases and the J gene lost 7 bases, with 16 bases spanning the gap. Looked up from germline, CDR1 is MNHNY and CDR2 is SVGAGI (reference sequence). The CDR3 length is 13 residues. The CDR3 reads CASNQGSSNEAFF. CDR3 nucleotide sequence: TGTGCCAGCAACCAGGGGTCGAGTAATGAAGCTTTCTTT.

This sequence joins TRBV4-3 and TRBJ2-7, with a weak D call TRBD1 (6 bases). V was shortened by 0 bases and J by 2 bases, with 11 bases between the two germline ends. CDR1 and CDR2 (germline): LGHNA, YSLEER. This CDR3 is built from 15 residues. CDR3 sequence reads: CASSQDVRGPYEQYF. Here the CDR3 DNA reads TGCGCCAGCAGCCAAGATGTCAGGGGTCCCTACGAGCAGTACTTC.

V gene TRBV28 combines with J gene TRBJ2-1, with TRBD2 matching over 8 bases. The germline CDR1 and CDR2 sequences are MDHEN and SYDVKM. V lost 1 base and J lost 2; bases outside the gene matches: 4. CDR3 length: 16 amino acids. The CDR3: CASSLLAGNPYNEQFF. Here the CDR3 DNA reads TGTGCCAGCAGTTTATTAGCGGGAAATCCCTACAATGAGCAGTTCTTC.

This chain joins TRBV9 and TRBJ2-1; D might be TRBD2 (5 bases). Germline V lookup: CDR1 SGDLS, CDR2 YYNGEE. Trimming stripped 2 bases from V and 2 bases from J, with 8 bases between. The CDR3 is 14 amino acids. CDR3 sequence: CASSVAGTYNEQFF. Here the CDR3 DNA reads TGTGCCAGCAGCGTGGCCGGGACCTACAATGAGCAGTTCTTC.

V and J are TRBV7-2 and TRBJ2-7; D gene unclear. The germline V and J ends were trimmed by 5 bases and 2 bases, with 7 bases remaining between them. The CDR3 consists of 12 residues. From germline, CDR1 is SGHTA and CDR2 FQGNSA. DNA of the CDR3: TGTGCCAGCAGCACACAAACCTACGAGCAGTACTTC. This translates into CASSTQTYEQYF.